This paragraph covers one T cell receptor (beta chain) sequence. Its cognate antigen is unknown. At one boundary the junction diverges from the germline segment, which might be a read error. All the donors were Caucasian adults who lived in Nashville, Tennessee. CD45RA-negative memory and CD45RA+ naive subsets were split from the CD4+ cells. The CDR3 has 15 residues. Germline V gene data show CDR1 as SGHNT and CDR2 as YENEEA. The sample is drawn from a study of shared clonotypes between healthy human individuals. Study results and limitations: Of the naive CD4 clonotypes, 4% to 5% were shared across four donors.

Several immunoSEQ 96-well plates shared each subset's DNA, each plate a replicate. Measured with immunoSEQ multiplex PCR; TCRdb has only the in-frame clones, and not every one. The sample yields millions of clones, around nine tenths seen once. Sequenced input: naive CD4+ T cells sorted from blood. As to subset: CD45RA+ positively selected. The sequence was collected from a man between 18 and 29 years old in good health. The V and J genes are TRBV11-3 and TRBJ1-1; D possibly corresponds to TRBD1 (6 bases). The CDR3: CASSLDGQSNTGAFF. The CDR3 DNA is TGTGCCAGCAGCTTAGATGGACAGTCGAACACTGGAGCTTTCTTT.